This is a list of T cell receptor beta chains from one sample in a study of shared clonotypes between healthy human individuals. Only in-frame clones appear in the TCRdb table, and some are missing; sequencing was by immunoSEQ multiplex PCR. Of approximately 350,000 clones listed, 74% are singletons. The sequenced sample consisted of memory CD4+ T cells sorted from blood. Source of these receptors: a man younger than 40 in good health. The CDR3 runs from the conserved cysteine through the conserved F or W. The D gene is left open where the match is weak. Size is omitted from some rows. Given values are once, few, many or a class for expanded clones.

. | . | TRBJ2-7 | TRBV13 | CASSSNYEQYF | TGTGCCAGCAGCTCCAACTACGAGCAGTACTTC
few | . | TRBJ2-7 | TRBV29-1 | CSVEERMGYEQYF | TGCAGCGTTGAAGAACGGATGGGGTACGAGCAGTACTTC
few | . | TRBJ2-5 | TRBV7-9 | CASSLGVLSRETQYF | TGTGCCAGCAGCTTAGGTGTCCTGAGTCGCGAGACCCAGTACTTC
. | TRBD2 | TRBJ2-7 | TRBV10-3 | CAIKGLAGDYEQYF | TGTGCCATCAAAGGGCTAGCGGGGGACTACGAGCAGTACTTC
. | TRBD1 | TRBJ2-3 | TRBV27 | CASSVTGGGTDTQYF | TGTGCCAGCAGTGTTACAGGGGGCGGTACAGATACGCAGTATTTT
. | TRBD2 | TRBJ2-1 | TRBV18 | CASSSLESLAGGRYNEQFF | TGTGCCAGCTCGAGCTTGGAGTCGCTAGCGGGAGGACGGTACAATGAGCAGTTCTTC
. | . | TRBJ2-7 | TRBV28 | CASSSPKRIGTEQYF | TGTGCCAGCAGTAGCCCCAAGAGGATAGGGACCGAGCAGTACTTC
. | . | TRBJ2-4 | TRBV4-1 | CASSQALAGNIQYF | TGCGCCAGCAGCCAGGCACTAGCTGGAAACATTCAGTACTTC
. | . | TRBJ1-4 | TRBV10-1 | CASWHREQPNEKLFF | TGCGCCAGCTGGCACCGGGAACAACCCAATGAAAAACTGTTTTTT
many | . | TRBJ1-1 | TRBV5-1 | CASSPEAASNTEAFF | TGCGCCAGCAGCCCGGAAGCGGCAAGCAACACTGAAGCTTTCTTT
. | . | TRBJ2-4 | TRBV5-4 | CASSSRGINIQYF | TGTGCCAGCAGCTCACGAGGTATAAACATTCAGTACTTC
. | . | TRBJ2-7 | TRBV7-9 | CASSLVSDTPEQYF | TGTGCCAGCAGCTTAGTCTCGGACACCCCAGAGCAGTACTTC
. | . | TRBJ2-2 | TRBV30 | CAWSVLGTGELFF | TGTGCCTGGAGTGTGTTAGGCACCGGGGAGCTGTTTTTT
. | . | TRBJ2-7 | TRBV7-2 | CASSLEGLSAYEQYF | TGTGCCAGCAGCTTAGAGGGCCTTAGCGCCTACGAGCAGTACTTC
. | TRBD2 | TRBJ2-1 | TRBV9 | CASSQTSGSAGEQFF | TGTGCCAGCAGCCAAACTAGCGGGAGTGCTGGTGAGCAGTTCTTC
. | . | TRBJ2-5 | TRBV6-1 | CASSEVTGWGETQYF | TGTGCCAGCAGTGAAGTCACAGGTTGGGGAGAGACCCAGTACTTC
few | . | TRBJ1-5 | TRBV6-1 | CASRWEQGPQPQHF | TGTGCCAGCAGGTGGGAACAGGGTCCTCAGCCCCAGCATTTT
. | TRBD1 | TRBJ1-5 | TRBV29-1 | CSVITGTGDWGNQPQHF | TGCAGTGTAATAACCGGGACAGGGGATTGGGGCAATCAGCCCCAGCATTTT
. | TRBD2 | TRBJ2-5 | TRBV4-1 | CASSQTGTSGSTGETQYF | TGCGCCAGCAGCCAGACCGGGACTAGCGGGAGCACTGGAGAGACCCAGTACTTC
. | . | TRBJ2-7 | TRBV7-9 | CASSSRQNSYEQYF | TGTGCCAGCAGTTCTCGGCAGAACTCCTACGAGCAGTACTTC
. | TRBD2 | TRBJ2-7 | TRBV5-1 | CASSLGLAGVGSYEQYF | TGCGCCAGCAGCTTGGGATTAGCGGGAGTTGGTTCCTACGAGCAGTACTTC
. | . | TRBJ1-2 | TRBV7-2 | CASSFPRPIASGYTF | TGTGCCAGCAGCTTTCCTAGACCCATTGCGTCTGGCTACACCTTC
. | TRBD1 | TRBJ2-7 | TRBV18 | CASSVEQQGAVRF | TGTGCCAGCTCGGTGGAGCAACAGGGGGCAGTAAGGTTC
. | TRBD2 | TRBJ2-1 | TRBV4-1 | CASSQELAGIYNEQFF | TGCGCCAGCAGCCAAGAACTAGCGGGGATCTACAATGAGCAGTTCTTC
. | . | TRBJ2-7 | TRBV28 | CASRMGDYEQYF | TGTGCCAGCAGGATGGGGGACTACGAGCAGTACTTC
few | . | TRBJ2-3 | TRBV2 | CASSSLVLVGVGDTQYF | TGTGCCAGCAGCTCTCTGGTGTTAGTTGGAGTTGGAGATACGCAGTATTTT
. | . | TRBJ2-1 | TRBV18 | CASSSTAGYNEQFF | TGTGCCAGCTCATCTACCGCGGGGTACAATGAGCAGTTCTTC
. | . | TRBJ2-3 | TRBV6-5 | CASSSGHTTDTQYF | TGTGCCAGCAGTTCGGGACATACCACAGATACGCAGTATTTT
. | . | TRBJ1-1 | TRBV19 | CASSIAGPPEAFF | TGTGCCAGTAGTATTGCAGGGCCCCCTGAAGCTTTCTTT
once | TRBD1 | TRBJ2-1 | TRBV19 | CASMGQGPGEQFF | TGTGCCAGTATGGGACAGGGACCCGGTGAGCAGTTCTTC
. | . | TRBJ2-3 | TRBV7-8 | CASIPWMRALTDTQYF | TGTGCCAGCATCCCCTGGATGAGGGCCCTCACAGATACGCAGTATTTT
. | . | TRBJ2-1 | TRBV21-1 | CASRRLAGGYNEQFF | TGTGCCAGCAGGAGACTAGCGGGAGGGTACAATGAGCAGTTCTTC
. | TRBD1 | TRBJ2-7 | TRBV6-1 | CASTRQGFEQYF | TGTGCCAGCACCCGACAGGGTTTCGAGCAGTACTTC
. | . | TRBJ2-2 | TRBV2 | CASSEGGEELFF | TGTGCCAGCAGTGAGGGGGGAGAAGAGCTGTTTTTT
many | . | TRBJ2-3 | TRBV7-9 | CASSLGYSDRRNTDTQYF | TGTGCCAGCAGCTTAGGGTACAGCGATCGGCGGAATACAGATACGCAGTATTTT
. | TRBD2 | TRBJ2-7 | TRBV5-4 | CASSPGGGVEYEQYF | TGTGCCAGCAGCCCCGGCGGGGGGGTGGAGTACGAGCAGTACTTC
once | . | TRBJ1-1 | TRBV11-3 | CASSQDSIGTEAFF | TGTGCCAGCAGCCAAGACAGTATAGGCACTGAAGCTTTCTTT
. | . | TRBJ2-7 | TRBV28 | CASFGGFGYEQYF | TGTGCCAGCTTTGGGGGTTTTGGCTACGAGCAGTACTTC
. | TRBD1 | TRBJ1-1 | TRBV27 | CATNNRGGQNTEAFF | TGTGCCACCAACAACAGGGGGGGCCAAAACACTGAAGCTTTCTTT
. | TRBD1 | TRBJ1-5 | TRBV19 | CASSIDREQGPHF | TGTGCCAGTAGTATAGATCGGGAACAGGGGCCGCATTTT
. | . | TRBJ2-6 | TRBV19 | CASSTLTGTNVLTF | TGTGCCAGTAGTACCTTGACAGGGACTAACGTCCTGACTTTC
few | TRBD1 | TRBJ1-5 | TRBV6-1 | CASQGQGGQPQHF | TGTGCCAGTCAGGGACAGGGAGGGCAGCCCCAGCATTTT